Included here is one TCR beta chain sequence, with context. Antigen: not known. The CDR3 sequence is 14 residues long. Germline trimming cut 5 bases from V and 7 bases from J; bases unmatched to any gene: 10. Germline V lookup: CDR1 MDHEN, CDR2 SYDVKM. Together with a sample-barcoded 5' primer, a J-beta primer mix was included in a second PCR lasting roughly 6 to 12 cycles. Each CDR3 protein is one row after TCRdb ran MiXCR on the 5' RACE reads. The sample holds roughly 730,000 distinct CDR3 sequences, roughly three fifths seen once. The data derive from a study of blood T cells in healthy people across ages. Study-level points and caveats: Naive CD4+ cell counts and diversity both ran higher in long-lived than in aged donors.

The chain uses TRBV28 and TRBJ2-5, with 7 bases identical to TRBD2. This TCR came from a man in his forties in good health. Material: blood. CDR3 DNA sequence: TGTGCCAGCAGTGGACTAGTATCCTGGTGGACCCAGTACTTC. Its protein product is CASSGLVSWWTQYF.